The TCR beta chain under discussion was sequenced for a study of cytomegalovirus exposure and HLA in healthy donors. This CDR3 has 19 amino acids. Germline CDR1 reads MNHNS; CDR2 reads SASEGT. V trimming: 3 bases; J trimming: 4 bases; junction bases outside the gene matches: 10. Study-wide points: There was a cluster of highly shared sequence variants that was likely a sequencing artifact. Equally common other TCR beta chains were less clonally expanded than HLA-associated ones, a later analysis found. A later analysis found TCR association rates differed by HLA locus, highest for DRB1 and lowest for HLA-C. What TCR beta sequences reportedly achieved was accurate prediction of HLA-A and HLA-B alleles in most subjects.

PCR involved 60 Vbeta and 13 Jbeta primers. TCRdb's copy holds only in-frame clones and misses some; the assay was immunoSEQ multiplex PCR. The sample contains about 170,000 clones, about three quarters of which appear only once. In the case of this clone: Its antigen is currently unknown.

Sequenced material: PBMCs. This rearrangement joins TRBV6-1 to TRBJ2-2, with 14 bases aligning to TRBD2. The receptor comes from a woman aged 50 to 65 in good health and CMV-seropositive. The CDR3 region has the DNA TGTGCCAGCAGTGACCCGGACAGGGGACTAGCGGGAGCCACCGGGGAGCTGTTTTTT. Residues: CASSDPDRGLAGATGELFF.